The clone carrying this T cell receptor (beta chain) came up once. Its matching antigen is unknown. Trimming shortened V by 6 bases and J by 10 bases, and 18 bases separated the two germline ends. The V gene's germline CDR1 is MNHEY and CDR2 SVGAGI. The CDR3 is made up of 13 amino acids. Using immunoSEQ multiplex PCR, the repertoire was profiled, and TCRdb retains in-frame clones only, with some absent. The data show about 190,000 clones, just over 90% seen once. This sample was included in a study of T cell responses to AZD1222 COVID-19 vaccine. Study-level findings and limits: After the peak T cell response, and only then, were repertoires sampled. Clonal diversity was possibly underestimated; the donors were predominantly white British and more often female.

Specimen: peripheral blood, collected on day 0 of AZD1222 vaccination. The TCR originated in an adult in good health. The gene calls are TRBV6-5 and TRBJ1-2; maybe TRBD1 (5 bases). The CDR3 loop is CASSQQGLEDYTF. The CDR3 nucleotides read TGTGCCAGCAGCCAGCAGGGACTAGAGGACTACACCTTC.